This paragraph covers one TCR beta chain sequence. The data belong to a study of technical replicates of blood from several donors. The CDR3 covers 13 residues. CDR1 is SGHNT and CDR2 is YENEEA in the germline V gene. The V segment lost 5 bases and the J segment 6 bases; nucleotides outside the gene matches: 5. Data came from immunoSEQ multiplex PCR; TCRdb stores just in-frame clones and leaves some out. The table has more than 70,000 clones, 95% to 97% seen once. The TCR sequence derives from a human donor in good health. The sequencing sample was made of T cells isolated from PBMCs. The chain recombines TRBV11-3 with TRBJ1-1, with TRBD1 matching over 8 bases. The CDR3 reads CASSETGVAEAFF. The CDR3 DNA follows: TGTGCCAGCAGCGAGACAGGGGTCGCTGAAGCTTTCTTT. Drawing the rest from reference TRBV11-3 and TRBJ1-1, the complete variable domain is EAGVVQSPRYKIIEKKQPVAFWCNPISGHNTLYWYLQNLGQGPELLIRYENEEAVDDSQLPKDRFSAERLKGVDSTLKIQPAELGDSAVYLCASSETGVAEAFFGQGTRLTVV.